A single sample is the source of the 29 T cell receptor beta chains below, sequenced in a study of siplizumab effects on memory and regulatory T cells. The data were produced by immunoSEQ multiplex PCR, yet TCRdb's version contains in-frame clones alone and is incomplete. The table includes about 85,000 clones, just under 95% detected once. Sequenced material: CD8+ T cells sorted from blood. These receptors were collected from a human donor in good health.

This chain uses TRBV6-5 with TRBJ2-1; TRBD1 might be the D (6 bases). Germline CDR1 and CDR2: MNHEY and SVGAGI. The CDR3 consists of 14 residues. Trimming took off 6 bases at V and 1 base at J, with 10 bases between the two ends. The CDR3 loop is CASSGTISYNEQFF. Here the CDR3 DNA reads TGTGCCAGCAGCGGGACAATATCCTACAATGAGCAGTTCTTC.

The chain links TRBV6-1 to TRBJ2-1, with 12 bases identical to TRBD2. The J segment lost 7 bases and the V segment lost 2 bases, leaving 3 bases of the junction unmatched. The germline V gene has CDR1 MNHNS and CDR2 SASEGT. CDR3 length: 15 residues. For the CDR3, the DNA is TGTGCCAGCAGTGAACTAGCGGGAGGGTCGAATGAGCAGTTCTTC. Translation gives CASSELAGGSNEQFF.

V is TRBV19 and J is TRBJ2-7, with 7 bases identical to TRBD1. Germline assignment: CDR1 LNHDA and CDR2 SQIVND (reference sequence). The CDR3 spans 15 residues. Unmatched junction bases numbered 9, after V lost 4 bases and J lost 3 bases. CDR3 residues: CASSTPGTVNYEQYF. In nucleotides, the CDR3 is TGTGCCAGTAGTACACCCGGGACAGTCAACTACGAGCAGTACTTC.

This chain joins TRBV6-1 and TRBJ2-7; 8 nucleotides align to TRBD1. V trimming: 8 bases; J trimming: 4 bases; junction bases outside the gene matches: 7. CDR3 length: 13 amino acids. Germline V lookup: CDR1 MNHNS, CDR2 SASEGT. CDR3 residues: CASWGTGQYEQYF. CDR3 nucleotides: TGTGCCAGCTGGGGGACAGGACAGTACGAGCAGTACTTC.

With regard to this clone: One junction end disagrees with the germline gene, perhaps due to a read error. The V gene is TRBV6-1, the J gene TRBJ2-1, with 13 bases fitting TRBD2. The CDR3 length is 16 residues. Germline loops: CDR1 MNHNS, CDR2 SASEGT. In nucleotides, the CDR3 is TGTGCCAGCAGGGAAGGACTAGCGGGAGAGTACAATGAGCAGTTCTTC. It codes for CASREGLAGEYNEQFF.

The chain carries TRBV9 and TRBJ2-2; D unresolved. Germline loops: CDR1 SGDLS, CDR2 YYNGEE. The CDR3 consists of 15 residues. V was clipped by 0 bases and J by 5 bases, with 11 bases between them. The CDR3 DNA reads as TGTGCCAGCAGCGTAGAGGGTAGTAGAACCGGGGAGCTGTTTTTT. Amino acid sequence: CASSVEGSRTGELFF.

This chain links TRBV16 with TRBJ2-4; 10 nucleotides agree with TRBD1. Germline V CDR1 and CDR2: KGHSY, FQNENV. V lost 2 bases to trimming and J lost 2 bases; unmatched junction nucleotides: 3. The CDR3 runs to 16 residues. The CDR3 coding sequence is TGTGCCAGCAGCCAAAGACAGGGGGCGCCCAAAAACATTCAGTACTTC. It translates to CASSQRQGAPKNIQYF. Variable domain in full (rest from reference TRBV16 and TRBJ2-4): GEEVAQTPKHLVRGEGQKAKLYCAPIKGHSYVFWYQQVLKNEFKFLISFQNENVFDETGMPKERFSAKCLPNSPCSLEIQATKLEDSAVYFCASSQRQGAPKNIQYFGAGTRLSVL.

The table lists this clone with a count of one. The rearrangement links TRBV13 to TRBJ2-3; no reliable D call. Germline CDR1 and CDR2: PRHDT and FYEKMQ (reference sequence). The CDR3 spans 16 residues. Trimming pared 2 bases from V and 5 bases from J, leaving 17 bases between. CDR3 amino acids: CASSLSLVIGKDTQYF. As DNA, the CDR3 is TGTGCCAGCAGCTTATCCCTAGTAATTGGAAAAGATACGCAGTATTTT.

The V and J genes are TRBV7-6 and TRBJ2-7; 10 nucleotides line up with TRBD1. Unmatched junction bases numbered 9, after V lost 5 bases and J lost 5 bases. The CDR3 totals 15 residues. The germline CDR1 and CDR2 sequences are SGHVS and FNYEAQ. CDR3 sequence: CASSRQRDRGDEQYF. The CDR3 DNA is TGTGCCAGCAGCCGCCAGAGGGACAGGGGCGACGAGCAGTACTTC. The whole variable domain, filled in from reference TRBV7-6 and TRBJ2-7, reads GAGVSQSPRYKVTKRGQDVALRCDPISGHVSLYWYRQALGQGPEFLTYFNYEAQQDKSGLPNDRFSAERPEGSISTLTIQRTEQRDSAMYRCASSRQRDRGDEQYFGPGTRLTVT.

The V and J genes are TRBV18 and TRBJ2-3; D may match TRBD1 or TRBD2 (5 bases each). V was shortened by 2 bases and J by 6 bases, with 18 bases between the two germline ends. The CDR3 has 16 residues. Germline values: CDR1 KGHSH, CDR2 LQKENI. The DNA for the CDR3 is TGTGCCAGCTCACCAATCAATCTCAGGGAGAGGGATACGCAGTATTTT. This gives the protein CASSPINLRERDTQYF. Full variable domain (outside the CDR3, taken from reference TRBV18 and TRBJ2-3): NAGVMQNPRHLVRRRGQEARLRCSPMKGHSHVYWYRQLPEEGLKFMVYLQKENIIDESGMPKERFSAEFPKEGPSILRIQQVVRGDSAAYFCASSPINLRERDTQYFGPGTRLTVL.

The chain links TRBV5-1 to TRBJ2-6; perhaps D is TRBD1 or TRBD2 (5 bases each). Germline values: CDR1 SGHRS, CDR2 YFSETQ. The CDR3 is 16 amino acids. V was cut by 0 bases and J by 4 bases, with 11 bases left in between. CDR3 nucleotide sequence: TGCGCCAGCAGCTTGGGAGGGGCGCGAGGGGCCAACGTCCTGACTTTC. It encodes CASSLGGARGANVLTF.

This clone was seen a single time. The CDR3 region is CATGRNTIYF. CDR3 DNA: TGTGCCACAGGGCGTAACACCATATATTTT. The chain employs TRBV19 and TRBJ1-3; D is perhaps TRBD1 (5 bases). The V and J ends lost 10 bases and 7 bases respectively, with 8 bases between them. Germline-derived CDR1 and CDR2 are LNHDA and SQIVND (reference sequence). The CDR3 is 10 amino acids.

The chain couples TRBV28 to TRBJ2-5; unclear D gene. Per germline, CDR1 MDHEN and CDR2 SYDVKM. This CDR3 contains 15 residues. V was clipped by 5 bases and J by 3 bases, with 16 bases between them. As DNA, the CDR3 is TGTGCCAGCAGTCCGACCTTAGAAATAAAAGAGACCCAGTACTTC. Translating it yields CASSPTLEIKETQYF. Full variable domain (missing parts from reference TRBV28 and TRBJ2-5): DVKVTQSSRYLVKRTGEKVFLECVQDMDHENMFWYRQDPGLGLRLIYFSYDVKMKEKGDIPEGYSVSREKKERFSLILESASTNQTSMYLCASSPTLEIKETQYFGPGTRLLVL.

V and J are TRBV1 and TRBJ2-7; the table's D call, TRBD2, has no DNA check behind it. TRBV1 is noted as a pseudogene. This CDR3 contains 19 residues. CDR3 DNA: TGCACCAGCAGCCTACCACAGCTCCCTAGCGGGAGGCCCCCCTACGAGCAGTACTTC. This translates into CTSSLPQLPSGRPPYEQYF.

The chain carries TRBV10-1 and TRBJ2-1; 10 bases are a match to TRBD1. The germline V gene has CDR1 WNHNN and CDR2 SYGVQD (reference sequence). The CDR3 covers 15 residues. The V and J ends lost 6 bases and 5 bases, in that order; junction bases with no gene match: 7. The CDR3 coding sequence is TGCGCCAGCAGCGAGGACAGGGGGTTTAACAATGAGCAGTTCTTC. Protein product: CASSEDRGFNNEQFF.

J is TRBJ2-2 and V is TRBV27; D is undetermined. The CDR3 sequence is 13 residues long. V lost 1 base, J lost 3 bases, and 3 bases lay in between. CDR1 is MNHEY, CDR2 SMNVEV, per germline (reference sequence). The CDR3 DNA is TGTGCCAGCAGTTTATGGGACACCGGGGAGCTGTTTTTT. Protein: CASSLWDTGELFF.

The chain joins TRBV2 to TRBJ1-3; a weak D match, TRBD1 (5 bases). The CDR3 contains 16 residues. Trimming took off 7 bases at V and 0 bases at J, with 16 bases between the two ends. Germline CDR1 is SNHLY and CDR2 is FYNNEI. CDR3 sequence (DNA): TGTGCCAGCATGGGGGACGTTGACCTCTCTGGAAACACCATATATTTT. Its protein is CASMGDVDLSGNTIYF.

This CDR3 is CASSAGQYSNQPQHF. CDR3 DNA sequence: TGTGCCAGCAGCGCCGGACAATATAGCAATCAGCCCCAGCATTTT. The chain employs TRBV5-6 and TRBJ1-5; TRBD1 might be the D (5 bases). Trimming removed 4 bases from V and 0 bases from J, with 11 bases in between. This CDR3 region has 15 residues. Germline V lookup: CDR1 SGHDT, CDR2 YYEEEE.

The V gene is TRBV28, the J gene TRBJ2-1, with 8 bases identical to TRBD2. CDR1 and CDR2 (germline): MDHEN, SYDVKM. V dropped 9 bases and J dropped 4; count of bases not matched to a gene: 8. CDR3 length equals 14 residues. The CDR3 DNA sequence: TGTGCCAGTAGATCACTAGCGGAATACAATGAGCAGTTCTTC. Translated: CASRSLAEYNEQFF.

This clone has only one observation. This rearrangement joins TRBV6-1 to TRBJ2-7; TRBD1 matches at 7 bases. V gave up 6 bases and J gave up 2 bases; unmatched junction bases: 7. CDR1 and CDR2 (germline): MNHNS, SASEGT. This CDR3 spans 14 amino acids. This chain's CDR3 is CASRAKGAPYEQYF. The CDR3 DNA reads as TGTGCCAGCAGAGCAAAGGGGGCCCCCTACGAGCAGTACTTC.

This chain connects TRBV2 to TRBJ2-5; no clear D gene. Germline V gene lookup returns CDR1 SNHLY and CDR2 FYNNEI. The V and J ends lost 2 bases and 0 bases respectively, with 10 bases between them. The CDR3 runs 15 residues. CDR3 residues: CASSEFWGDQETQYF. In nucleotides, the CDR3 is TGTGCCAGCAGTGAATTCTGGGGTGACCAAGAGACCCAGTACTTC.

V is TRBV5-6 and J is TRBJ1-2; 7 bases are a match to TRBD1. This CDR3 region has 16 residues. Per germline, CDR1 SGHDT and CDR2 YYEEEE. V shed 4 bases and J 4 bases; nucleotides not matched to a gene: 13. The CDR3 coding sequence is TGTGCCAGCAGCCTCAAAGTGGAGGGGGCGTTCTATGGCTACACCTTC. It yields the protein CASSLKVEGAFYGYTF. Full variable domain (missing parts from reference TRBV5-6 and TRBJ1-2): DAGVTQSPTHLIKTRGQQVTLRCSPKSGHDTVSWYQQALGQGPQFIFQYYEEEERQRGNFPDRFSGHQFPNYSSELNVNALLLGDSALYLCASSLKVEGAFYGYTFGSGTRLTVV.

The DNA of the CDR3 is TGCGCCAGCAGCCAAGTACTTGGGGCGATCGATGGCTACACCTTC. Amino acids: CASSQVLGAIDGYTF. The chain carries TRBV4-1 and TRBJ1-2; possibly TRBD1 for D (5 bases). The CDR3 sequence is 15 residues long. V gave up 1 base and J gave up 6 bases, with 15 bases separating them. The V gene's germline CDR1 is MGHRA and CDR2 YSYEKL.

The chain joins TRBV7-9 to TRBJ2-7, with 7 bases that match TRBD2. CDR1 and CDR2 from the germline V gene are SEHNR and FQNEAQ (reference sequence). This CDR3 has 16 residues. V lost 5 bases to trimming and J lost 0 bases; unmatched junction nucleotides: 10. CDR3 in amino acids: CASSGGGSASSYEQYF. In nucleotides, the CDR3 is TGTGCCAGCAGCGGTGGCGGGAGCGCGAGCTCCTACGAGCAGTACTTC.

V gene TRBV19 combines with J gene TRBJ1-1, with D perhaps TRBD1 (5 bases). This CDR3 has 12 residues. Germline loops: CDR1 LNHDA, CDR2 SQIVND (reference sequence). The V end was cut by 7 bases, the J end by 4 bases, with 10 bases between. The CDR3 loop is CASNSRATEAFF. CDR3 in DNA: TGTGCCAGTAATTCCAGGGCCACTGAAGCTTTCTTT.

The rearrangement links TRBV28 to TRBJ2-3; D uncertain. V dropped 4 bases and J dropped 0 bases, with 11 bases sitting between them. Germline values: CDR1 MDHEN, CDR2 SYDVKM. The CDR3 totals 15 residues. The CDR3 spells CASSSDGPSTDTQYF. DNA for the CDR3: TGTGCCAGCAGTTCGGACGGTCCTAGCACAGATACGCAGTATTTT.

The rearrangement links TRBV21-1 to TRBJ1-5. TRBV21-1 is a recognized pseudogene. The CDR3 length is 16 residues. CDR3 residues: CASSTYRGLGNQPQHF. In DNA, the CDR3 is TGTGCCAGCAGCACCTACCGGGGTCTTGGCAATCAGCCCCAGCATTTT.

This clone appeared once. The genes are TRBV5-1 and TRBJ2-2; D is perhaps TRBD1 (5 bases). The length of the CDR3 is 16 residues. Trimming cost V 0 bases and J 2 bases, with 11 bases left between them. CDR1 and CDR2 from the germline V gene are SGHRS and YFSETQ. Here the CDR3 reads CASSLAGQTNTGELFF. The CDR3 DNA sequence: TGCGCCAGCAGCTTGGCTGGACAAACCAACACCGGGGAGCTGTTTTTT. The full variable domain, completed using reference TRBV5-1 and TRBJ2-2, is KAGVTQTPRYLIKTRGQQVTLSCSPISGHRSVSWYQQTPGQGLQFLFEYFSETQRNKGNFPGRFSGRQFSNSRSEMNVSTLELGDSALYLCASSLAGQTNTGELFFGEGSRLTVL.

The genes are TRBV27 and TRBJ1-1; TRBD1 might be the D (5 bases). The CDR3 is made up of 15 amino acids. Trimming took off 6 bases at V and 0 bases at J, with 14 bases between the two ends. Looked up from germline, CDR1 is MNHEY and CDR2 is SMNVEV (reference sequence). In nucleotides, the CDR3 is TGTGCCAGCAGGCAATTGAGGGGCTTGAACACTGAAGCTTTCTTT. The encoded protein is CASRQLRGLNTEAFF.